The 21 T cell receptor beta chains below come from one sample, sequenced in a study of human T cells and chemical hapten exposure. TCRdb re-called the RACE reads through MiXCR, storing one row per CDR3 protein. The sample carries tens of thousands of distinct CDR3 sequences, approximately 10% recorded once. Time point specified: patch test 1, 2 weeks after DPC sensitization. Regarding treatment: therapeutic diphenylcyclopropenone sensitization with weekly scalp DPC. Sample: whole blood, taken in connection with sensitization to the hapten diphenylcyclopropenone (DPC). These receptors originate from a woman aged 55-69 years with alopecia areata. Some clones in this sample may be carry-over from other donors' samples.

The sample holds one count of this clonotype. The genes are TRBV7-3 and TRBJ1-2, with a weak D call TRBD1 (5 bases). CDR3 size: 13 residues. V was trimmed by 1 base and J by 7 bases, leaving 10 bases between them. The germline V gene encodes CDR1 SGHTA and CDR2 FQGTGA. For the CDR3, the DNA is TGTGCCAGCAGCTTAAACACGAGGGGTGGCTACACCTTC. It is translated as CASSLNTRGGYTF.

This clonotype was seen ten or more times. The rearrangement joins TRBV6-5 to TRBJ1-2; 11 bases match TRBD1. The CDR3 consists of 14 residues. The trim removed 6 bases at V and 7 bases at J, leaving 7 bases unmatched. CDR1 and CDR2 from the germline V gene are MNHEY and SVGAGI. The CDR3 DNA sequence: TGTGCCAGCAGAAACGGACAGGGGGCTGCTGGCTACACCTTC. Protein sequence: CASRNGQGAAGYTF.

Only a few counts were recorded for this clonotype. The chain employs TRBV27 and TRBJ2-1; D ambiguous. CDR1 is MNHEY and CDR2 is SMNVEV in the germline V gene (reference sequence). The CDR3 totals 15 residues. V dropped 6 bases and J dropped 0 bases, with 12 bases sitting between them. CDR3 coding DNA: TGTGCCAGCAGCCTCGATTCTAGCTCCTACAATGAGCAGTTCTTC. It encodes CASSLDSSSYNEQFF.

Ten or more counts support this clonotype. The chain has TRBV2 and TRBJ2-2, with 13 bases aligning to TRBD2. The CDR3 loop spans 17 amino acids. The germline V gene has CDR1 SNHLY and CDR2 FYNNEI. V shed 3 bases and J 9 bases; nucleotides not matched to a gene: 10. CDR3 in DNA: TGTGCCAGCAGTGATGAGTTGGGACTAGCGGGGAGCAGGGAGCTGTTTTTT. It codes for CASSDELGLAGSRELFF.

This clonotype was picked up a small number of times. The J gene is TRBJ1-6, the V gene TRBV3-1, with 8 bases lining up with TRBD1. V shed 6 bases and J 8 bases; nucleotides not matched to a gene: 9. The CDR3 has 15 residues. Germline V gene sequence: CDR1 LGHDT, CDR2 YNNKEL (reference sequence). The CDR3 nucleotides are TGTGCCAGCAGGTCCTCAGGGACAGGACATTCACCCCTCCACTTT. Protein sequence: CASRSSGTGHSPLHF.

This clonotype was detected ten times or more. This chain uses TRBV29-1 with TRBJ1-1; D perhaps matches TRBD1 (5 bases). V lost 3 bases, J lost 3 bases, and 14 bases lay in between. Germline loops: CDR1 SQVTM, CDR2 ANQGSEA. The CDR3 sequence is 14 residues long. The CDR3 here is CSVEGVRGYTEAFF. The CDR3, as DNA: TGCAGCGTTGAGGGGGTTAGGGGATACACTGAAGCTTTCTTT. Full variable domain (remainder filled in from reference TRBV29-1 and TRBJ1-1): SAVISQKPSRDICQRGTSLTIQCQVDSQVTMMFWYRQQPGQSLTLIATANQGSEATYESGFVIDKFPISRPNLTFSTLTVSNMSPEDSSIYLCSVEGVRGYTEAFFGQGTRLTVV.

There are many counts of this clonotype. The V and J genes are TRBV29-1 and TRBJ2-7, with 9 bases that match TRBD1. This CDR3 is 14 amino acids long. Per germline, CDR1 SQVTM and CDR2 ANQGSEA. V was pared by 4 bases and J by 3 bases, with 7 bases of the junction left unmatched. The CDR3 DNA follows: TGCAGCGTTGGCCCGGGACAGGGAATCTACGAGCAGTACTTC. Protein product: CSVGPGQGIYEQYF.

The chain combines TRBV4-2 with TRBJ1-4; D not resolved. Trimming cost V 0 bases and J 12 bases, with 11 bases left between them. From germline, CDR1 is LGHNA and CDR2 YNFKEQ. This CDR3 has 13 residues. This CDR3 reads CASSQDRDGELFF. CDR3 bases: TGTGCCAGCAGCCAAGACCGGGATGGGGAACTGTTTTTT.

In DNA, the CDR3 is TGCGCCAGCAGTCAGCGGACTAGCGTTGGTGAGCAGTTCTTC. This sequence encodes CASSQRTSVGEQFF. The chain employs TRBV5-1 and TRBJ2-1, with 9 positions matching TRBD2. Per the germline V gene, CDR1 is SGHRS and CDR2 is YFSETQ. V lost 5 bases to trimming and J lost 9 bases; unmatched junction nucleotides: 9. CDR3 length: 14 residues.

The V call is TRBV7-3, the J call TRBJ2-5; tentative D call: TRBD2 (6 bases). This CDR3 has 13 residues. Trimming left V 3 bases short and J 4 bases short, with 9 bases between. Germline loops: CDR1 SGHTA, CDR2 FQGTGA. CDR3 DNA sequence: TGTGCCAGCAGCTTTCGCGGGGTAGAGACCCAGTACTTC. Its protein is CASSFRGVETQYF.

Only a few counts were recorded for this clonotype. The chain carries TRBV20-1 and TRBJ1-1, with TRBD1 matching 8 bases. CDR1 is DFQATT, CDR2 SNEGSKA, per germline (reference sequence). CDR3 length equals 15 residues. The J segment lost 2 bases and the V segment lost 1 base, leaving 6 bases of the junction unmatched. The CDR3: CSARAAGGSNTEAFF. CDR3 nucleotide sequence: TGCAGTGCTAGAGCGGCAGGGGGCAGTAACACTGAAGCTTTCTTT.

This clonotype was detected many times. The genes are TRBV29-1 and TRBJ1-1; 8 nucleotides agree with TRBD1. The CDR3 runs to 14 residues. Trimming cost V 3 bases and J 5 bases; bases outside gene matches: 8. CDR1 and CDR2 from the germline V gene are SQVTM and ANQGSEA. The CDR3: CSVDDFRTGTEAFF. The CDR3 bases are TGCAGCGTTGATGATTTTAGGACAGGGACTGAAGCTTTCTTT.

This clonotype was seen only a few times. The chain combines TRBV10-3 with TRBJ2-2, with a tentative D call TRBD2 (6 bases). Trimming stripped 6 bases from V and 0 bases from J, with 11 bases between. CDR1 is ENHRY and CDR2 is SYGVKD in the germline V gene. This CDR3 comprises 15 residues. The CDR3 DNA is TGTGCCATCAGCTCCGGGACTTCGAACACCGGGGAGCTGTTTTTT. This sequence encodes CAISSGTSNTGELFF.

The V gene is TRBV27, the J gene TRBJ2-1; D call uncertain. Deletions cut 3 bases from V and 3 bases from J, with 9 bases between. The CDR3 is 14 residues long. The germline gives CDR1 MNHEY, CDR2 SMNVEV (reference sequence). As DNA, the CDR3 is TGTGCCAGCAGTTTTTGGGGTGACTACAATGAGCAGTTCTTC. Translated: CASSFWGDYNEQFF.

This clonotype was observed a handful of times. The genes are TRBV7-9 and TRBJ1-3; no clear D. The CDR3 consists of 13 residues. The V end was cut by 1 base, the J end by 4 bases, with 5 bases between. Looked up from germline, CDR1 is SEHNR and CDR2 is FQNEAQ (reference sequence). The CDR3, as DNA: TGTGCCAGCAGCTTAGTATCCGGAAACACCATATATTTT. Its translation is CASSLVSGNTIYF.

Ten or more counts support this clonotype. The rearrangement links TRBV25-1 to TRBJ2-1, with 9 bases fitting TRBD1. V trimming: 2 bases; J trimming: 8 bases; junction bases outside the gene matches: 7. Germline CDR1 and CDR2: MGHDK and SYGVNS. The CDR3 covers 15 residues. The CDR3 coding sequence is TGTGCCAGCAGTGAACATAGGACAGGGGCCGATGAGCAGTTCTTC. The encoded protein is CASSEHRTGADEQFF.

There are many counts of this clonotype. The rearrangement links TRBV18 to TRBJ1-1; D gene unclear. This CDR3 has 15 residues. CDR1 is KGHSH, CDR2 LQKENI, per germline. Trimming removed 0 bases from V and 1 base from J, with 9 bases in between. CDR3 loop: CASSPPSPANTEAFF. The CDR3 nucleotides read TGTGCCAGCTCACCACCGAGTCCGGCGAACACTGAAGCTTTCTTT. The entire variable domain, with the rest obtained from reference TRBV18 and TRBJ1-1, is as follows: NAGVMQNPRHLVRRRGQEARLRCSPMKGHSHVYWYRQLPEEGLKFMVYLQKENIIDESGMPKERFSAEFPKEGPSILRIQQVVRGDSAAYFCASSPPSPANTEAFFGQGTRLTVV.

A few counts support this clonotype. V and J are TRBV2 and TRBJ1-6; no reliable D call. The CDR3 is made up of 11 amino acids. CDR1 is SNHLY, CDR2 FYNNEI, per germline. With 2 bases removed from V and 7 bases from J, the gap between germline ends came to 0 bases. Here the CDR3 reads CASSENSPLHF. In DNA, the CDR3 is TGTGCCAGCAGTGAAAATTCACCCCTCCACTTT.

This clonotype has ten or more counts. The chain couples TRBV6-2 or TRBV6-3 to TRBJ2-1; possibly TRBD1 or TRBD2 for D (5 bases each). With 2 bases removed from V and 7 bases from J, the gap between germline ends came to 15 bases. CDR3 length: 15 amino acids. Germline V gene sequence: CDR1 MNHEY, CDR2 SVGEGT. The CDR3 sequence is CASSYEGLQVNEQFF. The CDR3 DNA is TGTGCCAGCAGTTACGAGGGGTTGCAGGTGAATGAGCAGTTCTTC.

This clonotype was recorded a few times. The chain is built from TRBV27 and TRBJ2-1; TRBD1 matches 9 bases. Germline CDR1 reads MNHEY; CDR2 reads SMNVEV (reference sequence). Trimming at V came to 9 bases and at J to 8 bases, leaving 11 bases not matched to a gene. CDR3 length: 14 residues. The CDR3, as DNA: TGTGCCAGTTTACCGGGACAGGGTCGCTATGAGCAGTTCTTC. Translated: CASLPGQGRYEQFF.

This clonotype was counted between two and nine times. The chain carries TRBV11-2 and TRBJ1-1; TRBD1 might be the D (5 bases). This CDR3 contains 15 residues. Trimming took 7 bases from V and 0 from J, leaving 15 bases between them. Germline V gene lookup returns CDR1 SGHAT and CDR2 FQNNGV. The CDR3 protein is CASTSQTEMNTEAFF. Written as DNA, the CDR3 is TGTGCCAGCACCTCTCAGACAGAGATGAACACTGAAGCTTTCTTT.